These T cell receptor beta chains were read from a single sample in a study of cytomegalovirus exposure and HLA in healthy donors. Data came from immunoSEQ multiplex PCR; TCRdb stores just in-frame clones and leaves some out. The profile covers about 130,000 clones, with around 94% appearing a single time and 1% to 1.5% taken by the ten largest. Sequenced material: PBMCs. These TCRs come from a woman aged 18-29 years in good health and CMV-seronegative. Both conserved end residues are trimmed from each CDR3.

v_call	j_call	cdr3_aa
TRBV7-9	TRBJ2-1	ASSAADRVVGEQF
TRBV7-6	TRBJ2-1	ASSSSGTVSYNEQF
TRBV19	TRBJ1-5	ATSSGISNQPQH
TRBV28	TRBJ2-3	ASSGGTDTQY
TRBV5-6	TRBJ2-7	ASSAGQSYEQY
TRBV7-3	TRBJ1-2	ASSLAQDYGYT
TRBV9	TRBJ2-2	ASSVGQYTGELF
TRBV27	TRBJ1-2	ASSLIGQGSYGYT
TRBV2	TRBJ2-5	ASSDMGGLAKTQY
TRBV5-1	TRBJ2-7	ASSLGGVMEQY
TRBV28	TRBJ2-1	ASRFQRGVYNEQF
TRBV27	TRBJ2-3	ASSLGRDRSTDTQY
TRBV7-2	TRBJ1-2	ASTTQGAGGYGYT
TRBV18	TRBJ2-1	ASSPPFGTGDRLNEQF
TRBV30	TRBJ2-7	AWSVGGAYEQY
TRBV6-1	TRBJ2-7	ASSYAGEQY
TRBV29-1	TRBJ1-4	SGYRGKLF
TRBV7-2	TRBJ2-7	ASSSGLAATYEQY
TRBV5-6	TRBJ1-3	ASSLTVGNTIY
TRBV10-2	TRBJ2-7	ASSVRSGRIDEQY
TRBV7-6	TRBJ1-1	ASSLGMGPYTEAF
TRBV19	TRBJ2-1	ASRTDRLSYNEQF
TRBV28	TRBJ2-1	ASSSAGTSGAGEQF
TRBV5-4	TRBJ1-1	ASSRGGTWGTEAF
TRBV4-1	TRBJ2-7	ASSRGGSNEQY
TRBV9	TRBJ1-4	ASSVGQTNEKLF
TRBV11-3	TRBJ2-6	ASSLRGTPGANVLT
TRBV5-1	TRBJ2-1	ASSSNRGSEQF
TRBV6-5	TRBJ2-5	ASSHSFQETQY
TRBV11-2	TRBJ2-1	ASSPGGNQATEQF
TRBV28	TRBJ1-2	ASSLVTNYGYT
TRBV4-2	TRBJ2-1	ASSPGLAGAPYNEQF
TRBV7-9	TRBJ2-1	ASSPQLAKYNEQF
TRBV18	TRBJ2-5	ASSRVSLAGQETQY
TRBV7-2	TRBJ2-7	ASSYPQGSGGSSYEQY
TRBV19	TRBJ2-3	ASRGLAGEHTDTQY
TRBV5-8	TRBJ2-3	ASSAGDRLHTDTQY
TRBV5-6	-	ASSRPSGLNEQY
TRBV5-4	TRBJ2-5	ASSLAGWGDETQY
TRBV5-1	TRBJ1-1	ASSGPGGMGNTEAF
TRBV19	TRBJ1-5	ASRGQGFVGSNQPQH
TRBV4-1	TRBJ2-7	ASSQGFRGAGEQY
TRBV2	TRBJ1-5	ASSGRRVYSNQPQH
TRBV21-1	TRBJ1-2	ARIRDRDYGDYGYT
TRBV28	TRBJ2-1	ASSSDRVTYNEQF
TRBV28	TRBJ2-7	ASSFGTGGYEQY
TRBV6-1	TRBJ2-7	ASSEGLAYITYEQY
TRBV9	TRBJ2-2	ASTRGLAGVIAGELF
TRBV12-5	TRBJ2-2	ASGLSLAGELF
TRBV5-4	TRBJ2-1	ASSFNLGQYNEQF
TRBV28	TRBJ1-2	ASSLPRGQGYGYT